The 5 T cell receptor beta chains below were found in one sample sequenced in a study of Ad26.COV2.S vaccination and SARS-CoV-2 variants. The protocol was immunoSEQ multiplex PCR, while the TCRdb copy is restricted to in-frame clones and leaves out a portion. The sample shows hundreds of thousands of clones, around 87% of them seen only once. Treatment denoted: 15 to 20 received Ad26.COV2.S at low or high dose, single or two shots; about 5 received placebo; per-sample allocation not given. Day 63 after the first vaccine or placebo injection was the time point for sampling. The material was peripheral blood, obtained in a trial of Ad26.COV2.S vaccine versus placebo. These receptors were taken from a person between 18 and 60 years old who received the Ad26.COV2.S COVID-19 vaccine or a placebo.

In nucleotides, the CDR3 is TGTGCCAGCAGCCCCCCTAACTATGGCTACACCTTC. It codes for CASSPPNYGYTF. The J gene is TRBJ1-2, the V gene TRBV7-9; no reliable D call. Trimming took 5 bases from V and 0 from J, leaving 4 bases between them. CDR1 and CDR2 from the germline V gene are SEHNR and FQNEAQ (reference sequence). The CDR3 extends over 12 amino acids.

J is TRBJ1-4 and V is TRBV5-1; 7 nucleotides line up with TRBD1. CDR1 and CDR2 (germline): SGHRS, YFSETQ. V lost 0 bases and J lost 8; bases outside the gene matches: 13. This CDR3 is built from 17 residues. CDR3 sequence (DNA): TGCGCCAGCAGCTTGGCCACAGGGGATGTAGGTAGCGAAAAACTGTTTTTT. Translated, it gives CASSLATGDVGSEKLFF.

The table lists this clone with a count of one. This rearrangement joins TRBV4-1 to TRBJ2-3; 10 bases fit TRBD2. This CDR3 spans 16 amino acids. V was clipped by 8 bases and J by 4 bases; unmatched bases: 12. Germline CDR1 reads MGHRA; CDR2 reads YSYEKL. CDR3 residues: CASRPQSGGAPDTQYF. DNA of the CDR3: TGCGCCAGCCGTCCTCAAAGCGGGGGGGCCCCAGATACGCAGTATTTT.

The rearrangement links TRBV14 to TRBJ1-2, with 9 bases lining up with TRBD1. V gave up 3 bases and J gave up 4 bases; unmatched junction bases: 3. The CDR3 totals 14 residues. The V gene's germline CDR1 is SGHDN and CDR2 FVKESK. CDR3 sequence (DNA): TGTGCCAGCAGCCAGGGACAGGGTGGCTATGGCTACACCTTC. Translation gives CASSQGQGGYGYTF.

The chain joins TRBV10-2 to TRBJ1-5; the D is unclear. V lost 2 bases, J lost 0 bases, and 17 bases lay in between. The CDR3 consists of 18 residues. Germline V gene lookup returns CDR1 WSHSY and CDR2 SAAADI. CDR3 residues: CASSENTGFSASNQPQHF. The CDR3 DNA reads TGCGCCAGCAGTGAGAATACGGGGTTCTCTGCTAGCAATCAGCCCCAGCATTTT.